This TCR beta chain was observed in a study of T cells in localized non-small cell lung cancer. Study conclusions and caveats: Appearance in adjacent lung was seen for a median roughly 56 of the top 100 tumor clones. As only one tumor region underwent sequencing, heterogeneity remains possible.

TCRdb's table, derived via immunoSEQ multiplex PCR, lists solely in-frame clones and lacks some. The profile shows about 4,800 clones, roughly 29% of them singletons. Concerning this clone: Its antigen is undetermined.

Germline CDR1 MNHGY, CDR2 SAAAGT. V was trimmed by 7 bases and J by 1 base, leaving 10 bases between them. The CDR3 runs to 13 residues. This sequence joins TRBV6-8 and TRBJ1-1, with a weak D call TRBD1 (6 bases). This clonotype originated in a man between 40 and 75 years old with stage II lung adenocarcinoma. This sample comprised lung tumor tissue, obtained before any cancer treatment. The CDR3 DNA is TGTGCCAGCACTCCGGGACAGAACACTGAAGCTTTCTTT. This translates into CASTPGQNTEAFF.